Below are 26 T cell receptor beta chains sequenced from a single sample in a study of T cell responses to AZD1222 COVID-19 vaccine. Assay: immunoSEQ multiplex PCR; the TCRdb copy retains only in-frame clones and omits some. Among about 110,000 clones listed, about nine tenths were seen once. The sample here was peripheral blood, taken 28 days after the second AZD1222 dose. Every receptor here comes from an adult who received the AZD1222 COVID-19 vaccine.

This chain uses TRBV12-3 or TRBV12-4 with TRBJ1-1; 8 bases line up with TRBD1. The V segment lost 6 bases and the J segment 8 bases; nucleotides outside the gene matches: 5. The CDR3 spans 12 residues. CDR3 sequence reads: CASSPQGAEAFF. DNA for the CDR3: TGTGCCAGCAGCCCCCAGGGGGCCGAAGCTTTCTTT.

This chain joins TRBV24-1 and TRBJ1-5; no definite D call. The V gene lost 2 bases and the J gene lost 11 bases, with 9 bases spanning the gap. Germline CDR1 is KGHDR and CDR2 is SFDVKD. This CDR3 is 12 amino acids long. The CDR3, as DNA: TGTGCCACCAGTGATTCGGGAGGGTCCCAGCATTTT. Encoded protein: CATSDSGGSQHF.

The chain employs TRBV4-1 and TRBJ1-1; no firm D call. Trimming left V 3 bases short and J 1 base short, with 9 bases between. The length of the CDR3 is 14 residues. Germline lookup yields CDR1 MGHRA and CDR2 YSYEKL. CDR3 residues: CASSHPGWNTEAFF. The CDR3 DNA reads as TGCGCCAGCAGCCACCCGGGTTGGAACACTGAAGCTTTCTTT.

V and J are TRBV28 and TRBJ1-2; D not certain. V was cut by 7 bases and J by 3 bases, with 12 bases left in between. Germline CDR1 and CDR2: MDHEN and SYDVKM. This CDR3 has 13 residues. CDR3 sequence (DNA): TGTGCCAGCAACCCCCTAAGTTACTATGGCTACACCTTC. This sequence encodes CASNPLSYYGYTF.

The genes are TRBV19 and TRBJ1-6; 8 positions agree with TRBD1. After removal of 5 bases from V and 9 bases from J, the junction contained 9 bases not matched to a gene. Looked up from germline, CDR1 is LNHDA and CDR2 is SQIVND (reference sequence). The CDR3 extends over 15 amino acids. CDR3 protein: CASSHQGADGSPLHF. In DNA, the CDR3 is TGTGCCAGTAGTCACCAGGGGGCTGACGGTTCACCCCTCCACTTT.

The chain joins TRBV5-1 to TRBJ1-4, with 9 bases lining up with TRBD1. This CDR3 region has 17 residues. V gave up 0 bases and J gave up 3 bases; unmatched junction bases: 6. CDR1 and CDR2 from the germline V gene are SGHRS and YFSETQ. CDR3 nucleotides: TGCGCCAGCAGCTTGGAGATCCGACAGGGGGCTAATGAAAAACTGTTTTTT. It codes for CASSLEIRQGANEKLFF.

This chain connects TRBV6-5 to TRBJ1-1; 9 bases fit TRBD1. Germline values: CDR1 MNHEY, CDR2 SVGAGI. The junction had 5 bases not matched to a gene; V was cut back by 5 bases and J by 1 base. The CDR3 is 15 amino acids. This CDR3 reads CASSTADRGNTEAFF. DNA of the CDR3: TGTGCCAGCAGTACCGCGGACAGGGGGAACACTGAAGCTTTCTTT.

The gene calls are TRBV5-4 and TRBJ2-7; no clear D. From germline, CDR1 is SGHNT and CDR2 YYREEE (reference sequence). There are 12 residues in the CDR3. Trimming shortened V by 0 bases and J by 6 bases, and 7 bases separated the two germline ends. CDR3 coding DNA: TGTGCCAGCAGCTTGGCCCAAACCGAGCAGTACTTC. Translation: CASSLAQTEQYF.

The chain employs TRBV3-1 (or the pseudogene TRBV3-2) and TRBJ2-5; D gene ambiguous. In germline, CDR1 is LGHDT, CDR2 YNNKEL (reference sequence). V lost 0 bases, J lost 6 bases, and 5 bases lay in between. The CDR3 has 12 residues. DNA of the CDR3: TGTGCCAGCAGCCAAGAAGGGAAGACCCAGTACTTC. It encodes CASSQEGKTQYF.

V and J are TRBV2 and TRBJ1-1; the match to TRBD1 covers 9 bases. The CDR3 extends over 15 amino acids. Germline CDR1 SNHLY, CDR2 FYNNEI. Trimming took 5 bases from V and 5 from J; bases not matched to a gene: 9. The CDR3: CASSLTGGSVTEAFF. DNA for the CDR3: TGTGCCAGCAGTTTGACAGGGGGTTCGGTTACTGAAGCTTTCTTT.

The chain recombines TRBV21-1 with TRBJ1-6; TRBD1, the D gene given by the table, was not confirmed from the DNA. TRBV21-1 is designated a pseudogene. This CDR3 spans 16 amino acids. The CDR3 here is CASSSTGTDYNSPLHF. DNA of the CDR3: TGTGCCAGCAGCAGTACCGGGACAGACTATAATTCACCCCTCCACTTT.

This sequence joins TRBV11-2 and TRBJ2-1; D is undetermined. Germline values: CDR1 SGHAT, CDR2 FQNNGV. The CDR3 length is 12 residues. Trimming pared 4 bases from V and 6 bases from J, leaving 7 bases between. The CDR3 nucleotides are TGTGCCAGCAGCTACATAATCAATGAGCAGTTCTTC. Translated, it gives CASSYIINEQFF.

This chain uses TRBV7-8 with TRBJ2-2, with 9 bases aligning to TRBD2. The CDR3 length is 18 residues. With 5 bases clipped from V and 6 bases from J, the junction kept 16 bases outside the gene matches. The germline V gene has CDR1 SGHVS and CDR2 FQNEAQ. CDR3: CASSPPRRASGKSGELFF. The CDR3 DNA is TGTGCCAGCAGCCCGCCACGAAGGGCTAGCGGGAAATCCGGGGAGCTGTTTTTT.

The chain has TRBV5-6 and TRBJ2-7; 9 bases match TRBD1. The V and J ends lost 0 bases and 5 bases, in that order; junction bases with no gene match: 9. Germline-derived CDR1 and CDR2 are SGHDT and YYEEEE. There are 16 residues in the CDR3. CDR3 nucleotides: TGTGCCAGCAGCTTGGGACAGGGGGAGACTCTTAACGAGCAGTACTTC. It encodes CASSLGQGETLNEQYF.

The CDR3 region has the DNA TGTGCCAGTAGTATTAATCCAGGGGGCTCTTCCTACGAGCAGTACTTC. It is translated as CASSINPGGSSYEQYF. The chain has TRBV19 and TRBJ2-7; TRBD1 aligns across 8 bases. The CDR3 is made up of 16 amino acids. J was trimmed by 1 base and V by 3 bases; bases with no gene match: 8. CDR1 and CDR2 from the germline V gene are LNHDA and SQIVND (reference sequence).

This clone appeared once. The rearrangement links TRBV2 to TRBJ1-1; D is unresolved. The CDR3 runs 12 residues. Trimming took 1 base from V and 7 from J, leaving 7 bases between them. Germline lookup yields CDR1 SNHLY and CDR2 FYNNEI. For the CDR3, the DNA is TGTGCCAGCAGTGAAGGAGGGATTGAAGCTTTCTTT. Translating gives CASSEGGIEAFF.

The chain carries TRBV27 and TRBJ2-3; a weak D match, TRBD1 (5 bases). The CDR3 length is 15 residues. Per the germline V gene, CDR1 is MNHEY and CDR2 is SMNVEV (reference sequence). Trimming pared 2 bases from V and 0 bases from J, leaving 9 bases between. The CDR3 region is CASSLRDSSTDTQYF. The CDR3, as DNA: TGTGCCAGCAGTTTACGAGACAGTAGCACAGATACGCAGTATTTT.

The chain carries TRBV9 and TRBJ1-1, with a tentative D call TRBD1 (5 bases). The CDR3 has 13 amino acids. Germline V gene lookup returns CDR1 SGDLS and CDR2 YYNGEE. Trimming cost V 0 bases and J 5 bases, with 8 bases left between them. CDR3 amino acids: CASSVGGWTEAFF. Here the CDR3 DNA reads TGTGCCAGCAGCGTAGGGGGCTGGACTGAAGCTTTCTTT.

The CDR3 here is CATSRDHRGTAGNTIYF. CDR3 DNA: TGTGCCACCAGCAGAGATCATAGGGGGACAGCTGGAAACACCATATATTTT. The chain joins TRBV15 to TRBJ1-3; the match to TRBD1 covers 7 bases. Trimming at V came to 0 bases and at J to 2 bases, leaving 7 bases not matched to a gene. CDR1 is LNHNV, CDR2 YYDKDF, per germline (reference sequence). The CDR3 length is 17 residues.

This chain connects TRBV28 to TRBJ1-5; no reliable D call. The CDR3 sequence is 15 residues long. V dropped 3 bases and J dropped 3 bases, with 12 bases sitting between them. CDR1 is MDHEN and CDR2 is SYDVKM in the germline V gene. CDR3 DNA: TGTGCCAGCAGTTTCTCTCTGACCATCAATCAGCCCCAGCATTTT. Its translation is CASSFSLTINQPQHF.

The chain combines TRBV6-5 with TRBJ2-1; unclear D gene. The CDR3 length is 14 residues. V dropped 8 bases and J dropped 8 bases, with 19 bases sitting between them. Germline assignment: CDR1 MNHEY and CDR2 SVGAGI. The CDR3 DNA is TGTGCCAGCCATGGAGATAGGGTGGTCCATGAGCAGTTCTTC. As protein: CASHGDRVVHEQFF.

The gene calls are TRBV19 and TRBJ1-5; 9 bases align to TRBD1. Germline V gene sequence: CDR1 LNHDA, CDR2 SQIVND (reference sequence). The length of the CDR3 is 14 residues. The J segment lost 7 bases and the V segment lost 5 bases, leaving 6 bases of the junction unmatched. The CDR3 DNA reads TGTGCCAGTAGTCCTCGGACAGGGGTGCAGCCCCAGCATTTT. This encodes CASSPRTGVQPQHF.

DNA for the CDR3: TGTGCCAGCAGCTTAGCAGTCGGGAACGAGCAGTACTTC. Its protein is CASSLAVGNEQYF. The chain couples TRBV7-2 to TRBJ2-7; D perhaps matches TRBD2 (5 bases). The V gene's germline CDR1 is SGHTA and CDR2 FQGNSA. Trimming cost V 0 bases and J 5 bases, with 8 bases left between them. The length of the CDR3 is 13 residues.

This clone was detected only once. This chain links TRBV9 with TRBJ1-6; possible D gene TRBD1, 6 bases. This CDR3 comprises 13 residues. Germline V gene data show CDR1 as SGDLS and CDR2 as YYNGEE. V gave up 4 bases and J gave up 8 bases, with 10 bases separating them. This CDR3 is CASSSAGDSPLHF. The CDR3 bases are TGTGCCAGCAGCTCCGCAGGGGATTCACCCCTCCACTTT.

V is TRBV5-4 and J is TRBJ1-4; D remains ambiguous. The CDR3 loop spans 15 amino acids. V was cut by 4 bases and J by 0 bases, with 10 bases left in between. Germline CDR1 reads SGHNT; CDR2 reads YYREEE (reference sequence). This chain's CDR3 is CASSRRQATNEKLFF. For the CDR3, the DNA is TGTGCCAGCAGCCGGAGACAAGCAACTAATGAAAAACTGTTTTTT.

This chain connects TRBV4-2 to TRBJ1-3; TRBD1 matches 7 bases. The CDR3 covers 14 residues. The ends lost 4 bases at V and 2 bases at J; junction bases unmatched: 2. Germline-derived CDR1 and CDR2 are LGHNA and YNFKEQ. DNA for the CDR3: TGTGCCAGCAGCCGCGACAGGGCTGGAAACACCATATATTTT. Its protein product is CASSRDRAGNTIYF.